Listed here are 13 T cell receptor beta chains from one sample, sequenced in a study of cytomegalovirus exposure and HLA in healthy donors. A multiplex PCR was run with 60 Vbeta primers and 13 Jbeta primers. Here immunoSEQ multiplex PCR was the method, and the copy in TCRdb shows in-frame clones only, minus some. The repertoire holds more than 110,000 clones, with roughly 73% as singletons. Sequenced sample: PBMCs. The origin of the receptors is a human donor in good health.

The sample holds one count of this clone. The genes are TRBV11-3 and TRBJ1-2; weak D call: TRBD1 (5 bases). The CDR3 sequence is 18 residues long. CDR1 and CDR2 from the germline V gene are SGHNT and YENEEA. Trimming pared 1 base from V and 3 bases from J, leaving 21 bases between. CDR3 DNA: TGTGCCAGCAGCTTAGGTGAGGGGCTCGACAGCGGGGACTATGGCTACACCTTC. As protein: CASSLGEGLDSGDYGYTF.

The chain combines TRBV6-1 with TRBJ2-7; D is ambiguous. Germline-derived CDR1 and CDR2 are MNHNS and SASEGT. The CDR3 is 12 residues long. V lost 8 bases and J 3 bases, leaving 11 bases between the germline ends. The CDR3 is CASLGRHYEQYF. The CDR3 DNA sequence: TGTGCCAGCCTTGGGCGACACTACGAGCAGTACTTC.

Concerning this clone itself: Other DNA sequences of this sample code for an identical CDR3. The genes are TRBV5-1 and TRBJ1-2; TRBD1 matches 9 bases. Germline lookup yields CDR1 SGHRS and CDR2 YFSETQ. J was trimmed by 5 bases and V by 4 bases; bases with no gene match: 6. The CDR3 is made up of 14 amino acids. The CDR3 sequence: CASSPGTGTYGYTF. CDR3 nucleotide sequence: TGCGCCAGCAGCCCGGGGACAGGGACTTATGGCTACACCTTC.

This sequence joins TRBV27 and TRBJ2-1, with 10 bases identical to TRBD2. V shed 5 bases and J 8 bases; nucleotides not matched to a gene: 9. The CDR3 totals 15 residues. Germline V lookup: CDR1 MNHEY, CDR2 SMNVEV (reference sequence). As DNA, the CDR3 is TGTGCCAGCAGTCCCCGGGCTAGCGGGAGCCATGAGCAGTTCTTC. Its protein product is CASSPRASGSHEQFF.

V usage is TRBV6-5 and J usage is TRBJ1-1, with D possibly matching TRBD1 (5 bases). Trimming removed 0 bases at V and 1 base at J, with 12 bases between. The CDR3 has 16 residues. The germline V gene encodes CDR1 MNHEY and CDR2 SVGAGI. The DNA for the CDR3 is TGTGCCAGCAGTTACTCCTACAGGTCCCCGAACACTGAAGCTTTCTTT. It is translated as CASSYSYRSPNTEAFF.

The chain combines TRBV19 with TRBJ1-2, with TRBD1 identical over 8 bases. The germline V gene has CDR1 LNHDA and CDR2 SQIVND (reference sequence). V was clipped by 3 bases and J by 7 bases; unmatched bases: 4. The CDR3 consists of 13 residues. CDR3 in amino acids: CASSINTGGGYTF. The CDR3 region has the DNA TGTGCCAGTAGTATCAACACAGGGGGTGGCTACACCTTC.

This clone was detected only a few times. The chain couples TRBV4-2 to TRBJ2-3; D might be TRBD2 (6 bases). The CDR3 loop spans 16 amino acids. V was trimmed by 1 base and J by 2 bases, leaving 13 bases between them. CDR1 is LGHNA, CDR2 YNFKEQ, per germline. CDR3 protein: CASSQGSSAYTDTQYF. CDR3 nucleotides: TGTGCCAGCAGCCAAGGTTCTAGCGCCTACACAGATACGCAGTATTTT.

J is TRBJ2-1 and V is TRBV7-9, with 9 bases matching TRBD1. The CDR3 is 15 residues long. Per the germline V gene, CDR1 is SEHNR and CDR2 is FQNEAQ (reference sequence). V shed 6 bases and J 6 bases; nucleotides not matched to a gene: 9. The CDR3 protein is CASSPGTGRPNEQFF. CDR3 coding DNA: TGTGCCAGCAGTCCCGGGACAGGGAGACCCAATGAGCAGTTCTTC.

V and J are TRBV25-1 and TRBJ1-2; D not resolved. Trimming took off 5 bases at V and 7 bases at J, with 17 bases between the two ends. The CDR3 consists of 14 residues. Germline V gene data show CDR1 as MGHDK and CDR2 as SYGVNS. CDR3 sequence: CASSRTGSLGGYTF. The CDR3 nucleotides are TGTGCCAGCAGTCGAACGGGGTCCCTGGGTGGCTACACCTTC.

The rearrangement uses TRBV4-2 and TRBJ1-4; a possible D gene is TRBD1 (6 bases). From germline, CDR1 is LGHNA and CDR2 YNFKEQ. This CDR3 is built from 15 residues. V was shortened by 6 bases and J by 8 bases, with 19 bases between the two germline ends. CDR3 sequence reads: CASRNEQGIQEKLFF. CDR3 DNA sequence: TGTGCCAGCAGGAACGAACAGGGAATACAGGAAAAACTGTTTTTT.

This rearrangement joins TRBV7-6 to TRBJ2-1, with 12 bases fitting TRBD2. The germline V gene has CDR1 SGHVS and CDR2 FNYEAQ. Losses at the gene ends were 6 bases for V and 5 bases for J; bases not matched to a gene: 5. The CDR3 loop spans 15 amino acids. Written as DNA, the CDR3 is TGTGCCAGCAGTCCTAGCGGGAGGGCTAACAATGAGCAGTTCTTC. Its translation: CASSPSGRANNEQFF.

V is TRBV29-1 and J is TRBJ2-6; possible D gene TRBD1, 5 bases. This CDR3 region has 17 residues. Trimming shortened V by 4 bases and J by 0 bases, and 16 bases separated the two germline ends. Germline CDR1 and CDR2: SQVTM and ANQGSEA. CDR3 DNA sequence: TGCAGCGTTGTAGACCTCGACAGCTACTCTGGGGCCAACGTCCTGACTTTC. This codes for CSVVDLDSYSGANVLTF.

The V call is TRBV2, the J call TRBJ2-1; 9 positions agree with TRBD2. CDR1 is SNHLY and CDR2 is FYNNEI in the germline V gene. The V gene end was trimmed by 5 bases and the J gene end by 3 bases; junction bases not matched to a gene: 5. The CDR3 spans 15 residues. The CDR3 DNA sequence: TGTGCCAGCAGTAAGACTAGCGGCGACTACAATGAGCAGTTCTTC. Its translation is CASSKTSGDYNEQFF.